This T cell receptor beta chain originates from a study of control samples from healthy donors and cancer patients. Sequencing was performed with immunoSEQ multiplex PCR; in TCRdb, only in-frame clones are kept and a portion is missing. The table includes 45,000 to 60,000 clones, roughly 94% detected once. Germline trimming cut 5 bases from V and 2 bases from J; bases unmatched to any gene: 6. This CDR3 is 17 amino acids long. Germline-derived CDR1 and CDR2 are SEHNR and FQNEAQ (reference sequence). This sequence was found in a man under 40 in good health. The sample was blood. The rearrangement uses TRBV7-9 and TRBJ2-1; 13 bases map to TRBD2. The CDR3 DNA sequence: TGTGCCAGCAGCCAAACCACTAGCGGGAGGGCCTACAATGAGCAGTTCTTC. It codes for CASSQTTSGRAYNEQFF.